This T cell receptor (beta chain) was found in a study of molecular identifiers for immune sequencing clone quantification. Germline V gene lookup returns CDR1 SGHKS and CDR2 YYEKEE (reference sequence). CDR3 size: 14 residues. The ends were cut back, 0 bases at V and 5 bases at J, with 12 bases in the middle. TCRdb re-called the PCR reads through MiXCR, storing one row per CDR3 protein. This table holds 40,000 to 45,000 distinct CDR3 sequences, 15% to 20% found once. This chain joins TRBV5-5 and TRBJ2-7, with D possibly called TRBD1 or TRBD2 (5 bases each). The sequenced material came from naive CD8+ T cells from blood, with Jurkat cell RNA spiked in. Subset denoted: FACS-sorted CD8+CD4-CCR7+CD45RA+ naive T cells. The receptor was isolated from a human donor in good health. Some libraries in this study had Jurkat cell RNA spiked in. CDR3 sequence reads: CASSLGPGTNEQYF. Here the CDR3 DNA reads TGTGCCAGCAGCTTGGGGCCTGGGACCAACGAGCAGTACTTC. Together with reference TRBV5-5 and TRBJ2-7, the CDR3 gives the full variable domain: DAGVTQSPTHLIKTRGQQVTLRCSPISGHKSVSWYQQVLGQGPQFIFQYYEKEERGRGNFPDRFSARQFPNYSSELNVNALLLGDSALYLCASSLGPGTNEQYFGPGTRLTVT.